This T cell receptor beta chain was documented in a study of blood T cells in healthy people across ages. Study-wide results and limits: TCR beta diversity tracked closely with naive T cell percentage. Roughly linearly, TCR beta diversity per million T cells fell as age increased.

The authors ran a second PCR of about 6 to 11 cycles using a sample-barcoded 5' primer and a J-beta primer mix. One entry per CDR3 protein results from TCRdb running MiXCR on the 5' RACE reads. This sample has some 1.5 million distinct CDR3 sequences, with about 45% found just once. Worth noting for this clonotype: Its target is not known.

The CDR3 covers 14 residues. V lost 2 bases, J lost 4 bases, and 8 bases lay in between. The germline V gene has CDR1 SNHLY and CDR2 FYNNEI. Sequencing was done on a sample of blood. The chain has TRBV2 and TRBJ2-2, with D possibly being TRBD1 (6 bases). The TCR was taken from a woman aged 18-29 years in good health. In DNA, the CDR3 is TGTGCCAGCAGTGAACAGGGGATCACCGGGGAGCTGTTTTTT. Its protein is CASSEQGITGELFF.